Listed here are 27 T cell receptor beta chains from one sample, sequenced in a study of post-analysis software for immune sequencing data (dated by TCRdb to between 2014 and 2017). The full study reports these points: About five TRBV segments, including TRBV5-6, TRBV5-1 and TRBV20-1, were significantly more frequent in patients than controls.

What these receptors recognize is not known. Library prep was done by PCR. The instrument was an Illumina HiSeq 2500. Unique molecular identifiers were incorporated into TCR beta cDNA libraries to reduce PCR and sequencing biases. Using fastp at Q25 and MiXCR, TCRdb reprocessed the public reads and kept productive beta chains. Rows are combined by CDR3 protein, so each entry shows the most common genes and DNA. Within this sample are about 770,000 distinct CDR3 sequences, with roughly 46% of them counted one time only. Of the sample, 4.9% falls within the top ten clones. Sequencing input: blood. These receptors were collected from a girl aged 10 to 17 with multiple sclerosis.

In DNA form, the CDR3 reads TGTGCCAGCAGCGCGGACGGGAATCAGCCCCAGCATTTT. It encodes CASSADGNQPQHF. This chain links TRBV9 with TRBJ1-5; D is uncertain. V shed 3 bases and J shed 4 bases, with 8 bases lying between them. The CDR3 sequence is 13 residues long. The germline gives CDR1 SGDLS, CDR2 YYNGEE.

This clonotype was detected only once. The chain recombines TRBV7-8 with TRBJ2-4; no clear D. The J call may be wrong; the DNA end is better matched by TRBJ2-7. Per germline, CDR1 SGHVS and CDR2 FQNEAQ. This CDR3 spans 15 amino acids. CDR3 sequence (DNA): TGTGCCAGCAGCTTTCATGGGGATCGCTCCTACGAGCAGTACTTC. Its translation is CASSFHGDRSYEQYF.

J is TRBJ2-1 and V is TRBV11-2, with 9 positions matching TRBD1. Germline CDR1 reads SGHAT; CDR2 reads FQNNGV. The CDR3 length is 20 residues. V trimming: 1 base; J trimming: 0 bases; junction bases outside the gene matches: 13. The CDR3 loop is CASSLGGGQGQVDSYNEQFF. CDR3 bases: TGTGCCAGCAGCTTAGGCGGGGGACAGGGTCAGGTGGACTCCTACAATGAGCAGTTCTTC.

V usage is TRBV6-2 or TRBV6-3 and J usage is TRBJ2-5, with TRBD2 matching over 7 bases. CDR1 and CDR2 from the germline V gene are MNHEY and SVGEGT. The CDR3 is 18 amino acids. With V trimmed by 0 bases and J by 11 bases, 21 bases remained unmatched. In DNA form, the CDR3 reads TGTGCCAGCAGTTACTCGTCGTCTGAGGGAGGGAAGTCCTACGAACAGTACTTC. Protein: CASSYSSSEGGKSYEQYF.

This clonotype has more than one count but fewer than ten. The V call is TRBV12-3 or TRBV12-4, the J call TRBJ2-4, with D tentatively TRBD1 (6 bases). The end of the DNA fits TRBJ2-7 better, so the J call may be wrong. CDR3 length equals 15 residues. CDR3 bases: TGTGCCAGCAGTCCAACCGGGACATCGACCTACGAGCAGTACTTC. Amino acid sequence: CASSPTGTSTYEQYF.

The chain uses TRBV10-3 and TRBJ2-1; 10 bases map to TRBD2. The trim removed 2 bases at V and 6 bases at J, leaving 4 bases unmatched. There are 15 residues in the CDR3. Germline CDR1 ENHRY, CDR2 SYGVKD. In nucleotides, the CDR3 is TGTGCCATCAGTGAGAATAGCGGGGGGCCCAATGAGCAGTTCTTC. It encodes CAISENSGGPNEQFF.

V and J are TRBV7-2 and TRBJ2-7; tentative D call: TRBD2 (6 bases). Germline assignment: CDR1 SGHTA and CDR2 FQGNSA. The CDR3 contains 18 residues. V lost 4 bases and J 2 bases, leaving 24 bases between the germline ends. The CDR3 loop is CASSSRQGLPQPPYEQYF. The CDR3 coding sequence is TGTGCCAGCAGCTCACGGCAGGGACTTCCCCAACCCCCCTACGAGCAGTACTTC.

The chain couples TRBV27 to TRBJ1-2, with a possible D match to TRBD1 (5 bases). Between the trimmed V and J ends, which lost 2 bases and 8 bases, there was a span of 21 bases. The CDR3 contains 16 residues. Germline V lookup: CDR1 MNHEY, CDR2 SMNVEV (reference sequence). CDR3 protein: CASSLTALPGPQGYTF. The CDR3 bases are TGTGCCAGCAGTTTAACGGCACTCCCAGGGCCGCAAGGCTACACCTTC.

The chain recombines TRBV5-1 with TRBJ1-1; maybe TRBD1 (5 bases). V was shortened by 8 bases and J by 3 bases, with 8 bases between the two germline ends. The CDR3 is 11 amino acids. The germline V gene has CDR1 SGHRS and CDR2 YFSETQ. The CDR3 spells CASTGDTEAFF. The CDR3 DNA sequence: TGCGCCAGTACGGGGGACACTGAAGCTTTCTTT. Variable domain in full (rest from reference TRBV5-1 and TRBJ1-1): KAGVTQTPRYLIKTRGQQVTLSCSPISGHRSVSWYQQTPGQGLQFLFEYFSETQRNKGNFPGRFSGRQFSNSRSEMNVSTLELGDSALYLCASTGDTEAFFGQGTRLTVV.

This chain's CDR3 is CASSYGATGNHEQYF. CDR3 sequence (DNA): TGTGCCAGCAGTTACGGAGCAACAGGGAACCACGAGCAGTACTTC. The J gene is TRBJ2-7, the V gene TRBV6-2 or TRBV6-3; possibly TRBD1 for D (6 bases). The CDR3 has 15 residues. Trimming stripped 2 bases from V and 5 bases from J, with 16 bases between. Germline CDR1 is MNHEY and CDR2 is SVGEGT.

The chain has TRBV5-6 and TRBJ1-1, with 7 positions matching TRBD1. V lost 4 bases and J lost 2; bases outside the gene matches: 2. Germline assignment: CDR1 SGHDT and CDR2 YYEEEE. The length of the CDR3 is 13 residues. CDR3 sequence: CASSRDSNTEAFF. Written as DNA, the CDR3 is TGTGCCAGCAGCCGGGACAGCAACACTGAAGCTTTCTTT.

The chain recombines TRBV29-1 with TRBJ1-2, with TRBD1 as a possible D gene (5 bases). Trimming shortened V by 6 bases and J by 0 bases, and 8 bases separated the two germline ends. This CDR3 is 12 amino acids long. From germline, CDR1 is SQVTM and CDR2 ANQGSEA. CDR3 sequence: CSVREANYGYTF. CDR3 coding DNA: TGCAGCGTCAGGGAAGCTAACTATGGCTACACCTTC.

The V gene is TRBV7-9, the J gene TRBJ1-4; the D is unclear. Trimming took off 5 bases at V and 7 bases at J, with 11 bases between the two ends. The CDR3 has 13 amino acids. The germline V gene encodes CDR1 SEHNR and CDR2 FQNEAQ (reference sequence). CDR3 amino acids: CASSPPIIEKLFF. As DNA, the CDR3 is TGTGCCAGCAGCCCTCCCATCATTGAAAAACTGTTTTTT.

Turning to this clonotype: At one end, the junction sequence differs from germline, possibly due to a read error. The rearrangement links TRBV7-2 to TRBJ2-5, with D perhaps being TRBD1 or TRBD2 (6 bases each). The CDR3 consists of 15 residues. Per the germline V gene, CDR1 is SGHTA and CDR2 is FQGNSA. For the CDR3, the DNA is TGTGCCAGCAACTTATGGGCGGGACAACAAGAGACCCAGTACTTC. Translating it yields CASNLWAGQQETQYF.

The CDR3 loop is CASSELATDTQYF. CDR3 nucleotide sequence: TGTGCCAGCAGTGAACTAGCCACAGATACGCAGTATTTT. The chain recombines TRBV6-1 with TRBJ2-3; a possible D gene is TRBD2 (5 bases). The V end was cut by 2 bases, the J end by 2 bases, with 5 bases between. The CDR3 sequence is 13 residues long. Germline V gives CDR1 MNHNS, CDR2 SASEGT.

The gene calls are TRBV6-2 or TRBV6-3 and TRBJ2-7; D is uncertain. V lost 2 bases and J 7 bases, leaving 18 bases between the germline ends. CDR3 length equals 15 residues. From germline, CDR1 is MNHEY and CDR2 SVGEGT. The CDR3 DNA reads TGTGCCAGCAGTTACCGGAAGCTTCCCTACAATGAGCAGTACTTC. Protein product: CASSYRKLPYNEQYF.

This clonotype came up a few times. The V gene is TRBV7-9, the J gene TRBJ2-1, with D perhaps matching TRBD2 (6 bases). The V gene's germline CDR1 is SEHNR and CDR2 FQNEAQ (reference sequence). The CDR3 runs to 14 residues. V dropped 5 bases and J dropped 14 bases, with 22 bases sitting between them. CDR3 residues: CASSPSHRAEGKFF. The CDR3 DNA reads TGTGCCAGCAGCCCAAGCCACCGGGCGGAGGGCAAGTTCTTC. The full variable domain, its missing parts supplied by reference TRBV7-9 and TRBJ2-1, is DTGVSQNPRHKITKRGQNVTFRCDPISEHNRLYWYRQTLGQGPEFLTYFQNEAQLEKSRLLSDRFSAERPKGSFSTLEIQRTEQGDSAMYLCASSPSHRAEGKFFGPGTRLTVL.

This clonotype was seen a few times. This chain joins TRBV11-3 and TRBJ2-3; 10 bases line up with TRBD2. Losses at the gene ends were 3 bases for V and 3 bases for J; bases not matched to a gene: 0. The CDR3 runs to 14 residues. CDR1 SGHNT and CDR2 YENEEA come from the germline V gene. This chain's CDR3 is CASSFSGGTDTQYF. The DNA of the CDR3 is TGTGCCAGCAGCTTTAGCGGGGGGACAGATACGCAGTATTTT.

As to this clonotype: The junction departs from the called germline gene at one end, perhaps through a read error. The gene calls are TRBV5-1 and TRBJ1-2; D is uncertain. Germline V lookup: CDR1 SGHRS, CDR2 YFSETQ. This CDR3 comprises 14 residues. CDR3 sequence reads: CPSTSNSSNYGYTF. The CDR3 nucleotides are TGCCCCAGCACTTCGAACTCCTCTAACTATGGCTACACCTTC.

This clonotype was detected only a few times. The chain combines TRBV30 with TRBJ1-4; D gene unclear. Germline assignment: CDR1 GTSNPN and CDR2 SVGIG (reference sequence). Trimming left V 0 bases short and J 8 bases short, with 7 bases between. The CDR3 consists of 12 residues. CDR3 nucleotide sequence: TGTGCCTGGAGTGTACGGACCGAAAAACTGTTTTTT. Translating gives CAWSVRTEKLFF.

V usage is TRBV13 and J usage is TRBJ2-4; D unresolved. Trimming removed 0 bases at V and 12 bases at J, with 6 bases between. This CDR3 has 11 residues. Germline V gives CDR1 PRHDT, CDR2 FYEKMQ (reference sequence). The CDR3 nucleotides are TGTGCCAGCAGCTTAGGCAGAAATCAGTACTTC. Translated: CASSLGRNQYF.

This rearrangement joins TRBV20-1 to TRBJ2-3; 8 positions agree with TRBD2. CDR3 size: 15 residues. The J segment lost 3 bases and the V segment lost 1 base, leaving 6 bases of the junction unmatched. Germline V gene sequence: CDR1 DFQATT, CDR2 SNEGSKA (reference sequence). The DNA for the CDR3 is TGCAGTGCTAGAGGACTAGCGTCAGGAACAGATACGCAGTATTTT. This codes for CSARGLASGTDTQYF.

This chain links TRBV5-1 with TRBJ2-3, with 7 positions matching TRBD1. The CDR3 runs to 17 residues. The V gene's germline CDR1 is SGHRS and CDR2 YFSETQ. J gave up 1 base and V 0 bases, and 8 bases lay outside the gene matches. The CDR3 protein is CASSLARDRLRTDTQYF. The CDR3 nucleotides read TGCGCCAGCAGCTTGGCGAGGGACAGACTTCGCACAGATACGCAGTATTTT.

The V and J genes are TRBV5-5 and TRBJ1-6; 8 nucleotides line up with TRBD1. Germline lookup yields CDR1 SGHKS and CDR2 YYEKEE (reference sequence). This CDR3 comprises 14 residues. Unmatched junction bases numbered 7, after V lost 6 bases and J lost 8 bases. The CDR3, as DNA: TGTGCCAGCAACCCCGGACAGGGCCATTCACCCCTCCACTTT. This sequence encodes CASNPGQGHSPLHF. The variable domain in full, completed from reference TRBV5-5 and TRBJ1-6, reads DAGVTQSPTHLIKTRGQQVTLRCSPISGHKSVSWYQQVLGQGPQFIFQYYEKEERGRGNFPDRFSARQFPNYSSELNVNALLLGDSALYLCASNPGQGHSPLHFGNGTRLTVT.

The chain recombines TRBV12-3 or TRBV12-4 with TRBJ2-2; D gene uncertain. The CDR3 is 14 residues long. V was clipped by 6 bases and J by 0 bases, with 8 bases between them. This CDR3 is CASSRYANTGELFF. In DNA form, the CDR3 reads TGTGCCAGCAGCCGCTACGCGAACACCGGGGAGCTGTTTTTT.

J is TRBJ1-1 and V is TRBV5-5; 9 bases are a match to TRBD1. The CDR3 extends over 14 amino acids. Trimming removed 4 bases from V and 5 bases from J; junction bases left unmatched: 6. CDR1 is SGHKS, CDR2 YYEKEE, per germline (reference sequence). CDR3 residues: CASSPGTGWTEAFF. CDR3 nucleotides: TGTGCCAGCAGCCCTGGGACAGGGTGGACTGAAGCTTTCTTT.

CDR3 nucleotides: TGCAGTGCCCGGGGGGGACAGGGGGTCGAGCAGTACTTC. Translated, it gives CSARGGQGVEQYF. This chain links TRBV20-1 with TRBJ2-7; 11 positions agree with TRBD1. CDR1 DFQATT and CDR2 SNEGSKA come from the germline V gene (reference sequence). V lost 6 bases to trimming and J lost 6 bases; unmatched junction nucleotides: 7. The CDR3 is 13 residues long.